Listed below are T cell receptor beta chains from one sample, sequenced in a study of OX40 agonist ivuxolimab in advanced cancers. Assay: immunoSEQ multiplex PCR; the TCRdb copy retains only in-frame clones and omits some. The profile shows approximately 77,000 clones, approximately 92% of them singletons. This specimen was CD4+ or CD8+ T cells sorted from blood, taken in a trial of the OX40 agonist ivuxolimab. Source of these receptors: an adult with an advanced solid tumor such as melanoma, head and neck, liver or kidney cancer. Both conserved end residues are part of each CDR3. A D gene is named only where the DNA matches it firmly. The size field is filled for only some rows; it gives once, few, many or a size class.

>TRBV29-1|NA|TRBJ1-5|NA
TGCAGCGTTAGGTCAGGGGATAATCAGCCCCAGCATTTT
CSVRSGDNQPQHF
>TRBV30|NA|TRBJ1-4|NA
TGTGCCTGGAGTCCGAACGCTAATGAAAAACTGTTTTTT
CAWSPNANEKLFF
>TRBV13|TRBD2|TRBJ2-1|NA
TGTGCCAGCAGCGCCAGAGGACTAGCGGTTTCCTACAATGAGCAGTTCTTC
CASSARGLAVSYNEQFF
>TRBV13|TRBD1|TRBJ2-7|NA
TGTGCCAGCAGCCATGGGACAGGGAGCTCCTACGAGCAGTACTTC
CASSHGTGSSYEQYF
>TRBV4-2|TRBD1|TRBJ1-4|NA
TGTGCCAGCAGCCAGGCAATCACAGGGGGGGGTGAAAAACTGTTTTTT
CASSQAITGGGEKLFF
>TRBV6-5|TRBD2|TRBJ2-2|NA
TGTGCCAGCAGTTACTCGACTAGCGGGAGTGCCGGGGAGCTGTTTTTT
CASSYSTSGSAGELFF
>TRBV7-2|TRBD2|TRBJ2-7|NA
TGTGCCAGCAGCCGGACTAGCGGGAGGGCGTACGAGCAGTACTTC
CASSRTSGRAYEQYF
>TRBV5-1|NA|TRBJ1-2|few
TGCGCCAGCAGCTTAGGGAGTAACAGGGTGTGGGGCTACACCTTC
CASSLGSNRVWGYTF
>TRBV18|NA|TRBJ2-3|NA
TGTGCCAGCTCACCTAGCGGCCTCGGCAGAGATACGCAGTATTTT
CASSPSGLGRDTQYF
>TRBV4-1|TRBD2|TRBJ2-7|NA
TGCGCCAGCAGCCGAGGACTAGCCTACGAGCAGTACTTC
CASSRGLAYEQYF
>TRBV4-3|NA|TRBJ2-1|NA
TGCGCCAGCAGCCAGGCCTACCTTGCCCGTGAGCAGTTCTTC
CASSQAYLAREQFF
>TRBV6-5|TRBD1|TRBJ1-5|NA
TGTGCCAGCAGTGCCGGACAGGGCCAGCCCCAGCATTTT
CASSAGQGQPQHF
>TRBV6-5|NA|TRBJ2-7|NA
TGTGCCAGCAGTGCTGGTTACTCTCGCTCCTACGAGCAGTACTTC
CASSAGYSRSYEQYF
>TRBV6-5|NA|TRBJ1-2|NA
TGTGCCAGTTCCCTGACAGAGCCTTGGGGTGGCTACACCTTC
CASSLTEPWGGYTF
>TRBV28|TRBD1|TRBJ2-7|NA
TGTGCCAGCAGTTTAAGACAGGGGACCTACGAGCAGTACTTC
CASSLRQGTYEQYF
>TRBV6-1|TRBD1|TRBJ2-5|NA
TGTGCCAGCAGTGGGGACAGGGAGGAGACCCAGTACTTC
CASSGDREETQYF
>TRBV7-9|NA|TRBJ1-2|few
TGTGCCAGCAGCCCTTCGGGACCCCAGTTTGTTGGCTACACCTTC
CASSPSGPQFVGYTF
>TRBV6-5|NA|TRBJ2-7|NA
TGTGCCAGCAGCCGGGGGAGTATTAGCTCCTACGAGCAGTACTTC
CASSRGSISSYEQYF
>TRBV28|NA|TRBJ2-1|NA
TGTGCCAGCAGTCAATACGCGGGACAGCTCTACAATGAGCAGTTCTTC
CASSQYAGQLYNEQFF
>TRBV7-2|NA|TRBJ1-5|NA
TGTGCCAGCAGCCTCCCCGGGCGAACCCAGCATTTT
CASSLPGRTQHF
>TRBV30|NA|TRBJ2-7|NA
TGTGCCTGGAGTGATTTATACGAGCAGTACTTC
CAWSDLYEQYF
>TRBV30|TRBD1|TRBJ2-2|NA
TGTGCCTGGAACACCGGGACAGGGGGTTTTTTTGACGGGGAGCTGTTTTTT
CAWNTGTGGFFDGELFF
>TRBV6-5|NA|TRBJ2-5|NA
TGTGCCAGCAGCCCCGACTGGGAGCAGACCCAGTACTTC
CASSPDWEQTQYF
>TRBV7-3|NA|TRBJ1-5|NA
TGTGCCAGCAGCCCGGACGGTAGCAATCAGCCCCAGCATTTT
CASSPDGSNQPQHF
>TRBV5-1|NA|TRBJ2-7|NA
TGCGCCAGCAGCTTGACCGGGGCCGACTACGAGCAGTACTTC
CASSLTGADYEQYF
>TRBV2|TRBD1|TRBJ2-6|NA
TGTGCCAGCAGTGGGGACAGGGGGCGAGGCTCTGGGGCCAACGTCCTGACTTTC
CASSGDRGRGSGANVLTF
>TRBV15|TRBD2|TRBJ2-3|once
TGTGCCACCAGCAGAGATAGGCTAGCGGGAGGGCCAGATACGCAGTATTTT
CATSRDRLAGGPDTQYF
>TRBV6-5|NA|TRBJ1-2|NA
TGTGCCAGCAGGCTCGGGACATACTATGGCTACACCTTC
CASRLGTYYGYTF
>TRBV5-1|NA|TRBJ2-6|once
TGCGCCAGCAGCTTGGTTCTTTCCCTCTCTGGGGCCAACGTCCTGACTTTC
CASSLVLSLSGANVLTF
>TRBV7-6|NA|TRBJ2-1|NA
TGTGCCAGCAGCGTCCTACCGGATTTATCCTACAATGAGCAGTTCTTC
CASSVLPDLSYNEQFF
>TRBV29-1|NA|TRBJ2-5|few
TGCAGCGCCGGCTTGGGACTGAGAGAGACCCAGTACTTC
CSAGLGLRETQYF
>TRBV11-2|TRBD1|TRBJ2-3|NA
TGTGCCAGCAGCTTAGACAGGGGGCACACAGATACGCAGTATTTT
CASSLDRGHTDTQYF
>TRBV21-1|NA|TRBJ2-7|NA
TGTGCCAGCAGCAAAGGGGTCCGTCCCTACGAGCAGTACTTC
CASSKGVRPYEQYF
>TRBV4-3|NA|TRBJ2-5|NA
TGCGCCAGCAGCCAAGGGACGGGATTTTATGGGGAGGCGGAGACCCAGTACTTC
CASSQGTGFYGEAETQYF
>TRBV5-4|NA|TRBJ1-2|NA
TGTGCCAGCAGCTTGGGCCAGGGCTATAACTATGGCTACACCTTC
CASSLGQGYNYGYTF
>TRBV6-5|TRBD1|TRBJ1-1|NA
TGTGCCAGCAGTTACTTCCGACAGGGGGACACTGAAGCTTTCTTT
CASSYFRQGDTEAFF
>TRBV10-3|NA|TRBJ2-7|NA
TGTGCCATCAGCGCCCGAGGGGACTCTTCCTACGAGCAGTACTTC
CAISARGDSSYEQYF
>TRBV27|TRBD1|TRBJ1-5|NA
TGTGCCACGCGTCGGGACAGGGGGCTTCTTCAGCCCCAGCATTTT
CATRRDRGLLQPQHF
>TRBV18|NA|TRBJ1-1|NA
TGTGCCAGCTCACCCCCAGGGGCGGACACTGAAGCTTTCTTT
CASSPPGADTEAFF
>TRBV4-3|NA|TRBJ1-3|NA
TGCGCCAGCAGCCAAACAGGGTTGGGAAACACCATATATTTT
CASSQTGLGNTIYF
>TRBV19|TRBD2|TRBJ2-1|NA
TGTGCCAGCCAAAGAGGGAGCGGGGTAGGGTACAATGAGCAGTTCTTC
CASQRGSGVGYNEQFF
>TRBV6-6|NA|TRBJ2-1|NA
TGTGCCAGCAGATTTAGCGAACGTGAGCAGTTCTTC
CASRFSEREQFF
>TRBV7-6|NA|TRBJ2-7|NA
TGTGCCAGCAGCTTGGGCCCCAACGAGCAGTACTTC
CASSLGPNEQYF
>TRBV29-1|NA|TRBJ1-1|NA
TGCAGCGTTGTAGAAAGGGCCACTGAAGCTTTCTTT
CSVVERATEAFF
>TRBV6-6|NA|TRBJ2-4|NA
TGTGCCAGCAGTTACTCCCGGGGGCGAGGAAACATTCAGTACTTC
CASSYSRGRGNIQYF
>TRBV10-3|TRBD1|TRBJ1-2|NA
TGTGCCATCAGGGGGACAGGGCTTAACTATGGCTACACCTTC
CAIRGTGLNYGYTF
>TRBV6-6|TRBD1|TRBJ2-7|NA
TGTGCCAGCAGCGCAACAGGGGGTCTTGGCGAGCAGTACTTC
CASSATGGLGEQYF
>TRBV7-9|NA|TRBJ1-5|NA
TGTGCCAGCAGCTCTGCGTACACAGTTCCCCAGCATTTT
CASSSAYTVPQHF
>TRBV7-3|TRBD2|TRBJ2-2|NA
TGTGCCAGCAGCCCCCGGGAGGGCACGAACACCGGGGAGCTGTTTTTT
CASSPREGTNTGELFF
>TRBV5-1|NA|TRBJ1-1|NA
TGCGCCAGCACTTCTCGTGGGGGCATGAACACTGAAGCTTTCTTT
CASTSRGGMNTEAFF
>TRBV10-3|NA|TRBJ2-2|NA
TGTGCCATCAGCCCCGGGGTGCCGAACACCGGGGAGCTGTTTTTT
CAISPGVPNTGELFF
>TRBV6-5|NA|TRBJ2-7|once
TGTGCCAGCAGCCGAGGAGCTAGCGAGCAGTACTTC
CASSRGASEQYF
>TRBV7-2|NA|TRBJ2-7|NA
TGTGCCAGCAGCTACTGGGGGGCCTACGAGCAGTACTTC
CASSYWGAYEQYF
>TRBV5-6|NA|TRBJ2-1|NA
TGTGCCAGCAGCTTGGCCCTGACAGCTAGGGGCTCCTACAATGAGCAGTTCTTC
CASSLALTARGSYNEQFF
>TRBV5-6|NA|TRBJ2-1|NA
TGTGCCAGCAGCTTGCTGCCCCCGTCCTACAATGAGCAGTTCTTC
CASSLLPPSYNEQFF
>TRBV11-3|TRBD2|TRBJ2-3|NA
TGTGCCAGCAGCTTAGGAATCGGACTAGCGGGAGTGGTAGATGCAGATACGCAGTATTTT
CASSLGIGLAGVVDADTQYF
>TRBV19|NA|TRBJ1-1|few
TGTGCCAGTAGTAACACAGTGAACACTGAAGCTTTCTTT
CASSNTVNTEAFF
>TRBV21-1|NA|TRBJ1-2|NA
TGTGCCAGCAACTCCGGGAGTCCTAACTATGGCTACACCTTC
CASNSGSPNYGYTF